This T cell receptor beta chain comes out of a study of CD8+ T cells in alopecia areata. General study points: Sequence data from scalp samples additionally include resident alphabeta T cells of normal skin. Shared TCR sequences were less clear between patients than in mice, possibly partly from HLA diversity.

Patients with alopecia areata provided lesional scalp punch biopsies as well as peripheral blood. Comments on this clone: Its antigen remains unidentified.

It was cDNA, reverse transcribed from extracted RNA, that served as the sequencing template. TCRdb keeps only in-frame clones here, not all; method: immunoSEQ multiplex PCR. Counted here are approximately 65,000 clones, 45% to 50% occurring once; the ten biggest clones make up roughly a sixth. Per the germline V gene, CDR1 is KGHSH and CDR2 is LQKENI. This CDR3 spans 15 amino acids. The J segment lost 3 bases and the V segment lost 6 bases, leaving 5 bases of the junction unmatched. The gene calls are TRBV18 and TRBJ1-5, with 10 bases fitting TRBD1. The starting material was CD8+ T cells sorted from blood, obtained at week 0. This receptor was identified in a human donor with alopecia areata. DNA for the CDR3: TGTGCCAGCTCCGAGACAGGGGGCCCCAATCAGCCCCAGCATTTT. It specifies CASSETGGPNQPQHF.